This T cell receptor (beta chain) was captured in a study of T-cell reconstitution after alpha-beta-depleted transplantation in children. In its sample, this clonotype was seen many times. CDR1 LNHNV and CDR2 YYDKDF come from the germline V gene (reference sequence). Trimming at V came to 5 bases and at J to 1 base, leaving 4 bases not matched to a gene. The CDR3 has 15 residues. Unique molecular identifiers featured in how the TCRbeta library was prepared. MiXCR, run by TCRdb on the PCR reads, gives a single entry per CDR3 protein. The data show some 200,000 distinct CDR3 sequences, with less than 15% seen just once and about 13% held by the top ten.

The sequenced sample was PBMCs from the stem cell graft donor, obtained from the stem cell graft. The TCR was taken from a human donor who donated a stem cell graft to a child with acute lymphoblastic leukemia. This sequence joins TRBV15 and TRBJ2-2, with 7 bases identical to TRBD1. This CDR3 reads CATSSGQRNTGELFF. CDR3 bases: TGTGCCACCAGCTCGGGACAGAGGAACACCGGGGAGCTGTTTTTT.